The 14 T cell receptor beta chains presented below share a single source sample, sequenced in a study of CD8 T cells in Susac syndrome. Reverse transcription of about 0.45 to 1 ug RNA was performed with random hexamers. TCRdb analysed the immunoSEQ multiplex PCR reads with MiXCR anew, one entry per CDR3 protein. Of approximately 190,000 distinct CDR3 sequences listed, 90% to 95% are singletons. Sequencing was done on a sample of CD4+ T cells from PBMCs. These receptors came from a human donor in good health.

This rearrangement joins TRBV29-1 to TRBJ1-2, with D possibly matching TRBD1 (5 bases). The CDR3 extends over 16 amino acids. Per the germline V gene, CDR1 is SQVTM and CDR2 is ANQGSEA. V was trimmed by 4 bases and J by 2 bases, leaving 20 bases between them. The CDR3 DNA is TGCAGCGTTGGGGTTTCGGGGGGATTCGCCAACTATGGCTACACCTTC. Translated: CSVGVSGGFANYGYTF. The full variable domain, in which reference TRBV29-1 and TRBJ1-2 provide the parts outside the CDR3, is SAVISQKPSRDICQRGTSLTIQCQVDSQVTMMFWYRQQPGQSLTLIATANQGSEATYESGFVIDKFPISRPNLTFSTLTVSNMSPEDSSIYLCSVGVSGGFANYGYTFGSGTRLTVV.

The V call is TRBV14, the J call TRBJ2-5, with D perhaps matching TRBD1 (5 bases). The length of the CDR3 is 15 residues. V was cut by 0 bases and J by 5 bases, with 13 bases left in between. Germline V gives CDR1 SGHDN, CDR2 FVKESK. The CDR3 reads CASSQDLWGQETQYF. The DNA for the CDR3 is TGTGCCAGCAGCCAAGATCTTTGGGGCCAGGAGACCCAGTACTTC.

The chain links TRBV7-2 to TRBJ2-4; 8 bases match TRBD2. The CDR3 extends over 15 amino acids. Germline V gives CDR1 SGHTA, CDR2 FQGNSA. V shed 6 bases and J 7 bases; nucleotides not matched to a gene: 11. The CDR3 sequence is CASSFGGAGVNIQYF. In DNA form, the CDR3 reads TGTGCCAGCAGTTTTGGGGGAGCGGGGGTTAACATTCAGTACTTC.

This chain links TRBV29-1 with TRBJ1-4; D gene ambiguous. CDR1 SQVTM and CDR2 ANQGSEA come from the germline V gene. The V and J ends lost 1 base and 3 bases respectively, with 3 bases between them. The CDR3 has 12 amino acids. This chain's CDR3 is CSVEGANEKLFF. CDR3 nucleotide sequence: TGCAGCGTTGAAGGGGCTAATGAAAAACTGTTTTTT.

Here the CDR3 DNA reads TGTGCCAGCAGTTTGGGAGGGATGCCGCTGGGCGAGCAGTACGTC. As protein: CASSLGGMPLGEQYV. This chain links TRBV12-3 or TRBV12-4 with TRBJ2-7; 7 bases are a match to TRBD2. This CDR3 contains 15 residues. Trimming cost V 3 bases and J 6 bases; bases outside gene matches: 11.

The chain combines TRBV28 with TRBJ2-5; 8 bases match TRBD2. The CDR3 runs to 15 residues. Germline-derived CDR1 and CDR2 are MDHEN and SYDVKM. J gave up 5 bases and V 3 bases, and 8 bases lay outside the gene matches. The CDR3 DNA is TGTGCCAGCAGTTTCGGGGGGGCCAGGGGTGAGACCCAGTACTTC. Translating gives CASSFGGARGETQYF.

The chain uses TRBV4-1 and TRBJ2-3; 9 bases are shared with TRBD2. Germline values: CDR1 MGHRA, CDR2 YSYEKL. With 0 bases clipped from V and 0 bases from J, the junction kept 16 bases outside the gene matches. The CDR3 extends over 21 amino acids. The DNA for the CDR3 is TGCGCCAGCAGCCAAGAAAAGTCTCGGGCGGGGGGGAGCTATAGCACAGATACGCAGTATTTT. Protein: CASSQEKSRAGGSYSTDTQYF.

The chain employs TRBV14 and TRBJ1-5; no reliable D call. Trimming took 0 bases from V and 10 from J, leaving 10 bases between them. Germline lookup yields CDR1 SGHDN and CDR2 FVKESK. CDR3 length equals 13 residues. CDR3 region: CASSQEAGSPQHF. The CDR3 nucleotides are TGTGCCAGCAGCCAAGAAGCGGGTTCCCCCCAGCATTTT. The full variable domain, with the rest looked up from reference TRBV14 and TRBJ1-5, is EAGVTQFPSHSVIEKGQTVTLRCDPISGHDNLYWYRRVMGKEIKFLLHFVKESKQDESGMPNNRFLAERTGGTYSTLKVQPAELEDSGVYFCASSQEAGSPQHFGDGTRLSIL.

The chain combines TRBV5-1 with TRBJ2-5; 9 bases align to TRBD2. The CDR3 sequence is 15 residues long. V lost 3 bases to trimming and J lost 2 bases; unmatched junction nucleotides: 5. CDR1 and CDR2 from the germline V gene are SGHRS and YFSETQ. The DNA for the CDR3 is TGCGCCAGCAGCTCTCGGAGCGGGGGGCAAGAGACCCAGTACTTC. Translation gives CASSSRSGGQETQYF. Filled out from reference TRBV5-1 and TRBJ2-5, the complete variable domain reads KAGVTQTPRYLIKTRGQQVTLSCSPISGHRSVSWYQQTPGQGLQFLFEYFSETQRNKGNFPGRFSGRQFSNSRSEMNVSTLELGDSALYLCASSSRSGGQETQYFGPGTRLLVL.

This clonotype is a singleton in its sample. This chain uses TRBV2 with TRBJ2-2; D gene uncertain. The germline V gene has CDR1 SNHLY and CDR2 FYNNEI. Trimming cost V 6 bases and J 0 bases, with 11 bases left between them. The CDR3 has 15 amino acids. CDR3 bases: TGTGCCAGCAGGCCTAGTTTGTCGAACACCGGGGAGCTGTTTTTT. It is translated as CASRPSLSNTGELFF.

The V gene is TRBV7-8, the J gene TRBJ2-3, with TRBD2 matching 7 bases. The CDR3 consists of 19 residues. V dropped 2 bases and J dropped 1; count of bases not matched to a gene: 15. From germline, CDR1 is SGHVS and CDR2 FQNEAQ. The CDR3 region is CASSLRRVFGAGGTDTQYF. CDR3 DNA sequence: TGTGCCAGCAGCTTAAGGAGGGTCTTCGGGGCGGGGGGCACAGATACGCAGTATTTT. The full variable domain, in which reference TRBV7-8 and TRBJ2-3 provide the parts outside the CDR3, is GAGVSQSPRYKVAKRGQDVALRCDPISGHVSLFWYQQALGQGPEFLTYFQNEAQLDKSGLPSDRFFAERPEGSVSTLKIQRTQQEDSAVYLCASSLRRVFGAGGTDTQYFGPGTRLTVL.

V and J are TRBV7-2 and TRBJ1-2; D remains unclear. Germline V CDR1 and CDR2: SGHTA, FQGNSA. This CDR3 has 13 amino acids. With 5 bases removed from V and 3 bases from J, the gap between germline ends came to 10 bases. The CDR3 DNA reads TGTGCCAGCAGCGTCACGGCTTACTATGGCTACACCTTC. Amino acids: CASSVTAYYGYTF. Filled out from reference TRBV7-2 and TRBJ1-2, the complete variable domain reads GAGVSQSPSNKVTEKGKDVELRCDPISGHTALYWYRQSLGQGLEFLIYFQGNSAPDKSGLPSDRFSAERTGGSVSTLTIQRTQQEDSAVYLCASSVTAYYGYTFGSGTRLTVV.

CDR3 protein: CASSGGLVQETQYF. The CDR3 DNA reads as TGTGCCAGCAGTGGGGGGCTAGTGCAAGAGACCCAGTACTTC. The chain carries TRBV6-1 and TRBJ2-5, with D possibly TRBD1 on 6 matching bases. The germline V and J ends were trimmed by 4 bases and 2 bases, with 11 bases remaining between them. This CDR3 is 14 amino acids long. CDR1 MNHNS and CDR2 SASEGT come from the germline V gene.

The rearrangement uses TRBV6-6 and TRBJ1-1; D gene ambiguous. Germline-derived CDR1 and CDR2 are MNHNY and SVGAGI (reference sequence). The CDR3 length is 13 residues. V dropped 7 bases and J dropped 4 bases, with 13 bases sitting between them. DNA of the CDR3: TGTGCCAGCACCTTATACCCCCTCACTGAAGCTTTCTTT. Its translation is CASTLYPLTEAFF.